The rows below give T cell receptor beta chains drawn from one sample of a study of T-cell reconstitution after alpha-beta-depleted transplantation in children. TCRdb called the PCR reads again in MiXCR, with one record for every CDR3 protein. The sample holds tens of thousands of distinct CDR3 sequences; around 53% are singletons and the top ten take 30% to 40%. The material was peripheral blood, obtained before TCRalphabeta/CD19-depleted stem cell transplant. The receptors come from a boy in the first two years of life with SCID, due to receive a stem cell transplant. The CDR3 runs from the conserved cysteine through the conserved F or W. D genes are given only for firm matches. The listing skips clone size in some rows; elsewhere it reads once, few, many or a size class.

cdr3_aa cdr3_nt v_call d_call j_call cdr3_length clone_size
CASSPRLAGGTTDTQYF TGTGCCAGCAGCCCCCGACTAGCGGGGGGCACCACAGATACGCAGTATTTT TRBV5-8 TRBD2 TRBJ2-3 17 -
CASSQDANSNQPQHF TGCGCCAGCAGCCAAGATGCGAACAGTAATCAGCCCCAGCATTTT TRBV4-3 - TRBJ1-5 15 -
CASSPGGAGYGYTF TGCGCCAGCAGCCCCGGGGGAGCCGGCTATGGCTACACCTTC TRBV5-1 - TRBJ1-2 14 -
CASSQLHGDEQYF TGCGCCAGCAGCCAACTACATGGCGACGAGCAGTACTTC TRBV4-1 - TRBJ2-7 13 -
CASSAGHEQYF TGTGCCAGCAGTGCGGGACACGAGCAGTACTTC TRBV2 - TRBJ2-7 11 -
CSARRLAGAERLYEQYF TGCAGTGCTAGGAGGCTAGCGGGGGCGGAGCGTCTCTACGAGCAGTACTTC TRBV20-1 TRBD2 TRBJ2-7 17 -
CASSPTWGGKNEQFF TGTGCCAGCAGCCCAACATGGGGGGGGAAGAATGAGCAGTTCTTC TRBV7-7 TRBD2 TRBJ2-1 15 -
CASSPGTTSYNEQFF TGTGCCAGCAGCCCGGGGACAACCTCCTACAATGAGCAGTTCTTC TRBV7-3 - TRBJ2-1 15 few
CASCFVDRSDTQYF TGTGCCAGCTGCTTCGTGGACAGGTCAGATACGCAGTATTTT TRBV12-3/TRBV12-4 TRBD1 TRBJ2-3 14 few
CASNVPSGGNQETQYF TGTGCCAGCAACGTTCCTAGCGGGGGGAACCAAGAGACCCAGTACTTC TRBV2 TRBD2 TRBJ2-5 16 -
CASNLTGDTEAFF TGTGCCAGCAATTTGACAGGGGACACTGAAGCTTTCTTT TRBV12-3/TRBV12-4 TRBD1 TRBJ1-1 13 -
CASSLQSTDTQYF TGTGCCAGTAGTCTTCAGAGCACAGATACGCAGTATTTT TRBV19 - TRBJ2-3 13 -
CASSSPGLAGGAQETQYF TGTGCCAGCAGTTCCCCGGGACTAGCGGGGGGGGCCCAAGAGACCCAGTACTTC TRBV6-2/TRBV6-3 TRBD2 TRBJ2-5 18 few
CASSPSTGTGITDTQYF TGCGCCAGCAGCCCGAGTACCGGGACAGGCATCACAGATACGCAGTATTTT TRBV4-1 TRBD1 TRBJ2-3 17 -
CSSTGLAKETQYF TGTTCCAGCACGGGACTAGCGAAAGAGACCCAGTACTTC TRBV6-1 TRBD2 TRBJ2-5 13 -
CATSDPAQGYGYTF TGTGCCACCAGTGATCCTGCCCAGGGCTATGGCTACACCTTC TRBV24-1 - TRBJ1-2 14 -
CASSLGVTGGGITDTQYF TGTGCCAGCAGCTTGGGGGTGACAGGGGGCGGAATTACAGATACGCAGTATTTT TRBV5-5 TRBD1 TRBJ2-3 18 -
CSVDIGTGSFGTQYF TGCAGCGTTGATATTGGTACAGGGAGCTTCGGTACGCAGTATTTT TRBV29-1 - TRBJ2-3 15 few
CASSLDRDYGYTF TGCGCCAGCAGCTTGGACAGGGACTATGGCTACACCTTC TRBV5-1 - TRBJ1-2 13 -
CASSPWTVNTGELFF TGTGCCAGCAGTCCGTGGACAGTAAACACCGGGGAGCTGTTTTTT TRBV12-3/TRBV12-4 - TRBJ2-2 15 -
CASSQDGTSGADTQYF TGTGCCAGCAGCCAAGATGGGACTAGCGGGGCAGATACGCAGTATTTT TRBV4-2 TRBD2 TRBJ2-3 16 -
CASSVYAGVVEQFF TGCGCCAGCAGCGTATACGCGGGGGTGGTGGAGCAGTTCTTC TRBV4-1 TRBD2 TRBJ2-1 14 -
CASSLEGQGAYEQYF TGTGCCAGCAGCTTAGAGGGACAGGGGGCCTACGAGCAGTACTTC TRBV7-2 TRBD1 TRBJ2-7 15 -
CAIRGGMGQAYEQYF TGTGCCATCAGGGGAGGGATGGGACAGGCCTACGAGCAGTACTTC TRBV10-3 - TRBJ2-7 15 -
CASSRPGRENEQFF TGTGCCAGCAGTCGCCCTGGAAGGGAGAATGAGCAGTTCTTC TRBV6-1 - TRBJ2-1 14 few
CASWWGQWEQFF TGTGCCTCCTGGTGGGGGCAGTGGGAGCAGTTCTTC TRBV2 - TRBJ2-1 12 -
CASSQDLQRYTEAFF TGCGCCAGCAGCCAAGATCTCCAGAGATACACTGAAGCTTTCTTT TRBV4-1 - TRBJ1-1 15 few
CSVEDRGGETQYF TGCAGCGTTGAGGACAGGGGTGGGGAGACCCAGTACTTC TRBV29-1 TRBD1 TRBJ2-5 13 few
CASNLGLSLYGYTF TGTGCCAGCAACTTGGGCCTCTCTCTCTATGGCTACACCTTC TRBV12-3/TRBV12-4 - TRBJ1-2 14 -
CASSERGFGGQTEAFF TGTGCCAGCAGCGAAAGGGGTTTCGGGGGGCAAACTGAAGCTTTCTTT TRBV7-2 - TRBJ1-1 16 few
CASSLDSVGDTF TGTGCCAGCAGCTTAGATAGTGTTGGCGACACCTTC TRBV7-9 - TRBJ1-2 12 -
CASSYFRPGFTWGNQPQHF TGTGCCAGCAGTTACTTTCGTCCAGGTTTTACCTGGGGCAATCAGCCCCAGCATTTT TRBV6-5 - TRBJ1-5 19 few
CASNLGGARGYTF TGTGCCAGCAATCTGGGGGGGGCCAGGGGCTACACCTTC TRBV12-3/TRBV12-4 - TRBJ1-2 13 -
CASSLSTGAGYGYTF TGCGCCAGCAGTCTTTCGACAGGGGCAGGCTATGGCTACACCTTC TRBV23-1 TRBD1 TRBJ1-2 15 few
CASSVGKDEQYF TGTGCCAGCAGCGTAGGCAAGGACGAGCAGTACTTC TRBV7-3 - TRBJ2-7 12 -
CSARDADTNAGELFF TGCAGTGCTAGAGATGCGGACACGAACGCCGGGGAGCTGTTTTTT TRBV20-1 - TRBJ2-2 15 many
CSARAGGKIEQYF TGCAGTGCTAGAGCGGGGGGGAAAATCGAGCAGTACTTC TRBV20-1 TRBD2 TRBJ2-7 13 few
CASSPGTLAETQYF TGTGCCAGCAGCCCGGGGACTTTGGCGGAGACCCAGTACTTC TRBV7-2 - TRBJ2-5 14 few
CASSVAGGLRWDTQYF TGTGCCAGCAGTGTAGCGGGGGGCCTGCGCTGGGATACGCAGTATTTT TRBV6-1 TRBD2 TRBJ2-3 16 -
CASSWQGTEAFF TGCGCCAGCAGCTGGCAGGGAACTGAAGCTTTCTTT TRBV5-1 - TRBJ1-1 12 -
CASTPGVLAGSFTDTQYF TGTGCCAGCACCCCAGGGGTGCTAGCGGGGTCGTTCACAGATACGCAGTATTTT TRBV11-2 TRBD2 TRBJ2-3 18 few
CASSSQGIRKTQYF TGTGCCAGCAGTTCCCAGGGGATCAGGAAGACCCAGTACTTC TRBV12-3/TRBV12-4 - TRBJ2-5 14 once
CASSQETYETGEDTEAFF TGTGCCAGCAGCCAAGAGACCTACGAGACAGGAGAGGACACTGAAGCTTTCTTT TRBV3-1 - TRBJ1-1 18 -
CASSPPGQAINQPQHF TGTGCCAGCAGTCCCCCGGGACAGGCAATCAATCAGCCCCAGCATTTT TRBV12-3/TRBV12-4 TRBD1 TRBJ1-5 16 -
CASSQDWGRVNEQFF TGCGCCAGCAGCCAAGACTGGGGCAGGGTGAATGAGCAGTTCTTC TRBV4-3 - TRBJ2-1 15 -